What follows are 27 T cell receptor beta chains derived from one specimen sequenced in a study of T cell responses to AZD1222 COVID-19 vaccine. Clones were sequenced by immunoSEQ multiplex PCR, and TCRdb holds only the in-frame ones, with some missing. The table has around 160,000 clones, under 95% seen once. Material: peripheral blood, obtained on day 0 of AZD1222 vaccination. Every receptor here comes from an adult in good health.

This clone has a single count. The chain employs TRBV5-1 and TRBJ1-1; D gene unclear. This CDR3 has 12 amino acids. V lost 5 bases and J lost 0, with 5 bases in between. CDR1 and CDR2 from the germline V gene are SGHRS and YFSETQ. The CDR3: CASRGMNTEAFF. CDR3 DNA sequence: TGCGCCAGCAGGGGGATGAACACTGAAGCTTTCTTT.

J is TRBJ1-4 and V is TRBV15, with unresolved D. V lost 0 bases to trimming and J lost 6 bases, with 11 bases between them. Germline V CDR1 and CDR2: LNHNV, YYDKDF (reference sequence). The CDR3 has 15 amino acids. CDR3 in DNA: TGTGCCACCAGCAGAGATAATCGGCGGCATGAAAAACTGTTTTTT. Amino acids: CATSRDNRRHEKLFF.

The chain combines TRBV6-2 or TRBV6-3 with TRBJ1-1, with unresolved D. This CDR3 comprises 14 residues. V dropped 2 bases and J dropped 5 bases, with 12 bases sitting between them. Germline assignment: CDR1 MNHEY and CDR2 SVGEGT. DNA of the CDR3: TGTGCCAGCAGTTACGATGATTTGGGGACTGAAGCTTTCTTT. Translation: CASSYDDLGTEAFF.

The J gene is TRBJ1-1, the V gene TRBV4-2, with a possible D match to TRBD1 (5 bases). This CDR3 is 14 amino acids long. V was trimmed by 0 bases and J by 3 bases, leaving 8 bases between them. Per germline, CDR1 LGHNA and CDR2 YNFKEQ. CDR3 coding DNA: TGTGCCAGCAGCCAAGATCCCAGGGACACTGAAGCTTTCTTT. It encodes CASSQDPRDTEAFF.

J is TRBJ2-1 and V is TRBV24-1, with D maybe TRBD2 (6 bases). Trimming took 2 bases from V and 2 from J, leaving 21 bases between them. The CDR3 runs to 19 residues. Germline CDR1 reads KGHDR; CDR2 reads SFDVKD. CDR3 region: CATSDSWGKRASPYNEQFF. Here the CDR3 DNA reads TGTGCCACCAGTGATTCCTGGGGGAAGCGGGCAAGCCCCTACAATGAGCAGTTCTTC.

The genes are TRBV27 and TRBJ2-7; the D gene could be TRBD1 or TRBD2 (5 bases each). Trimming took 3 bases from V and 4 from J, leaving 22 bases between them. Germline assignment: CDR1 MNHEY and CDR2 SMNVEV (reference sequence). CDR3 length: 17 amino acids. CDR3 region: CASSFSLLPRDGYEQYF. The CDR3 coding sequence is TGTGCCAGCAGTTTCTCCCTCCTTCCGAGGGACGGATACGAGCAGTACTTC.

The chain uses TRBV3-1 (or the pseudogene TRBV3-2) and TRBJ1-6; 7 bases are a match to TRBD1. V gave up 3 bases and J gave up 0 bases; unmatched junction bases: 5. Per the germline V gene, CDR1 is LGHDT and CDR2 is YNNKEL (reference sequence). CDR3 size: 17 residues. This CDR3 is CASSQDRTSSYNSPLHF. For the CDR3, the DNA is TGTGCCAGCAGCCAGGACAGGACGAGCTCCTATAATTCACCCCTCCACTTT.

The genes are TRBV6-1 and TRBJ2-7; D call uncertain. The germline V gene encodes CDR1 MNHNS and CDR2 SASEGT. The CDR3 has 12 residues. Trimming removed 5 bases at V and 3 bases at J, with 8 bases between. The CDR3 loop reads CASSPEHYEQYF. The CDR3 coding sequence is TGTGCCAGCAGTCCCGAACACTACGAGCAGTACTTC.

CDR3 amino acids: CASSLGWDEQFF. For the CDR3, the DNA is TGTGCCAGCAGCTTAGGCTGGGATGAGCAGTTCTTC. This rearrangement joins TRBV9 to TRBJ2-1; unclear D gene. Germline-derived CDR1 and CDR2 are SGDLS and YYNGEE. Trimming pared 4 bases from V and 8 bases from J, leaving 10 bases between. This CDR3 has 12 amino acids.

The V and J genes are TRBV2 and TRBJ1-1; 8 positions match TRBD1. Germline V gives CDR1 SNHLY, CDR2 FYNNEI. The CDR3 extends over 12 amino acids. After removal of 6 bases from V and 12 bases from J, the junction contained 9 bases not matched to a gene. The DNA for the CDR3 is TGTGCCAGCAGCGCAGGGGGCGGGCGAACTTTCTTT. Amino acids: CASSAGGGRTFF.

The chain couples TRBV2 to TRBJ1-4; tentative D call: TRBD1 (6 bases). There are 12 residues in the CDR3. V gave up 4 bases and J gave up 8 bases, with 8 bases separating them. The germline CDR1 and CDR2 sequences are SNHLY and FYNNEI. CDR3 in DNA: TGTGCCAGCAGTGGACAGGCCGAAAAACTGTTTTTT. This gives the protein CASSGQAEKLFF.

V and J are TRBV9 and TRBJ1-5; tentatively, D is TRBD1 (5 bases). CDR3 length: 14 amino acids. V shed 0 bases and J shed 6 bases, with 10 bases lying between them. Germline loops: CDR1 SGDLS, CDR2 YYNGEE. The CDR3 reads CASSVGGEGQPQHF. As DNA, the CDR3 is TGTGCCAGCAGCGTAGGAGGGGAGGGTCAGCCCCAGCATTTT.

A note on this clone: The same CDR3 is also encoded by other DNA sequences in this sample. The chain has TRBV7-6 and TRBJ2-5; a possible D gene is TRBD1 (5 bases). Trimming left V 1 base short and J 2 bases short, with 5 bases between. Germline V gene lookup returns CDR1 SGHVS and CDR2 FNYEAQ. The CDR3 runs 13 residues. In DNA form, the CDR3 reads TGTGCCAGCAGCTTAGGACAGCAAGAGACCCAGTACTTC. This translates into CASSLGQQETQYF.

DNA of the CDR3: TGTGCCAGCGGCCACGTGAGGGGAGTAAGAGAGACCCAGTACTTC. This encodes CASGHVRGVRETQYF. The chain recombines TRBV11-2 with TRBJ2-5, with D tentatively TRBD1 or TRBD2 (5 bases each). The CDR3 is made up of 15 amino acids. V gave up 8 bases and J gave up 4 bases, with 20 bases separating them. Germline V gene sequence: CDR1 SGHAT, CDR2 FQNNGV.

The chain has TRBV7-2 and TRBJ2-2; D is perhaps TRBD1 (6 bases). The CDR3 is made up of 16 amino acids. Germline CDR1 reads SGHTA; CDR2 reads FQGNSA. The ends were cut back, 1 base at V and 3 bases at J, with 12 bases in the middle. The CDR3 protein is CASSLVSRGDTGELFF. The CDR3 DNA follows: TGTGCCAGCAGCTTAGTCTCCAGGGGAGACACCGGGGAGCTGTTTTTT. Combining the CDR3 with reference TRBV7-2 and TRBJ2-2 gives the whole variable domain GAGVSQSPSNKVTEKGKDVELRCDPISGHTALYWYRQSLGQGLEFLIYFQGNSAPDKSGLPSDRFSAERTGGSVSTLTIQRTQQEDSAVYLCASSLVSRGDTGELFFGEGSRLTVL.

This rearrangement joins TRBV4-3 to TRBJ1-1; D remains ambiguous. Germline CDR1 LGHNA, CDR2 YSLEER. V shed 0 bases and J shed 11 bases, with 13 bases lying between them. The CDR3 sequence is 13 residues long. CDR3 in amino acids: CASSQESAREAFF. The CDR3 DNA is TGCGCCAGCAGCCAAGAATCGGCGCGCGAGGCTTTCTTT.

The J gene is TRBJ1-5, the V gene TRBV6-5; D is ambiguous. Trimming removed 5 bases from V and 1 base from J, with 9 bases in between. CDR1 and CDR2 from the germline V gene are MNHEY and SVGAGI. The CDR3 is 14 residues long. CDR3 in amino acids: CASSTSGSNQPQHF. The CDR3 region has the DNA TGTGCCAGCAGTACCTCCGGGAGCAATCAGCCCCAGCATTTT.

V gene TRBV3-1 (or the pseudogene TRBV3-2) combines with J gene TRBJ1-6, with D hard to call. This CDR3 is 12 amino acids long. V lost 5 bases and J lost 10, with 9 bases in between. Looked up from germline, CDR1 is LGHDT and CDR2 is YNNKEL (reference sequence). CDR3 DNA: TGTGCCAGCAGCGACACAATATCACCCCTCCACTTT. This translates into CASSDTISPLHF.

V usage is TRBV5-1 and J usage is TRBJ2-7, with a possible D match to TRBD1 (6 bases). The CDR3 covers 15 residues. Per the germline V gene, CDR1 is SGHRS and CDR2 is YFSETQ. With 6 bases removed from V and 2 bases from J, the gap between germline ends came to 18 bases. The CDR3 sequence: CASKEASGATYEQYF. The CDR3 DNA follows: TGCGCCAGCAAAGAGGCGTCAGGGGCCACCTACGAGCAGTACTTC. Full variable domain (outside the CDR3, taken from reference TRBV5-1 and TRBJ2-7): KAGVTQTPRYLIKTRGQQVTLSCSPISGHRSVSWYQQTPGQGLQFLFEYFSETQRNKGNFPGRFSGRQFSNSRSEMNVSTLELGDSALYLCASKEASGATYEQYFGPGTRLTVT.

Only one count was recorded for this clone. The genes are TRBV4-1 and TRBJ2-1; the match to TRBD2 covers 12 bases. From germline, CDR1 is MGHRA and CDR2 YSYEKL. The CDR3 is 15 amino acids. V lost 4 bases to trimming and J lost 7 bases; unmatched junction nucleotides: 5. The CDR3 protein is CASSPRLAGENEQFF. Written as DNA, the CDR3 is TGCGCCAGCAGCCCCCGACTAGCGGGGGAAAATGAGCAGTTCTTC.

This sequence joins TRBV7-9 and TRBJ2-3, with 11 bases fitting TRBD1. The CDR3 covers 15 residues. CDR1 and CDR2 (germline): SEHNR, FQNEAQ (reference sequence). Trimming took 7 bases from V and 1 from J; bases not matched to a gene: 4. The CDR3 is CASTPGQGGTDTQYF. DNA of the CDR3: TGTGCCAGCACCCCGGGACAGGGGGGCACAGATACGCAGTATTTT.

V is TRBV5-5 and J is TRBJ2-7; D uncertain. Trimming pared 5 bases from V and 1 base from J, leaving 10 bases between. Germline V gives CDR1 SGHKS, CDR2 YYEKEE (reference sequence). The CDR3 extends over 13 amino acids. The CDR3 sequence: CASRAPGSYEQYF. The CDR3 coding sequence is TGTGCCAGCAGAGCCCCCGGGTCCTACGAGCAGTACTTC. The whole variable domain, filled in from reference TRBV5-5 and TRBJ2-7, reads DAGVTQSPTHLIKTRGQQVTLRCSPISGHKSVSWYQQVLGQGPQFIFQYYEKEERGRGNFPDRFSARQFPNYSSELNVNALLLGDSALYLCASRAPGSYEQYFGPGTRLTVT.

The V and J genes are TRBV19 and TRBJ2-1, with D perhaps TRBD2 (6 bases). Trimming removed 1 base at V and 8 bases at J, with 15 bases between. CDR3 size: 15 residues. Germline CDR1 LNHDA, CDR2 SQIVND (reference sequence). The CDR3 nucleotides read TGTGCCAGTAGTATAGGGAGGGGACGGATTTATGAGCAGTTCTTC. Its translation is CASSIGRGRIYEQFF.

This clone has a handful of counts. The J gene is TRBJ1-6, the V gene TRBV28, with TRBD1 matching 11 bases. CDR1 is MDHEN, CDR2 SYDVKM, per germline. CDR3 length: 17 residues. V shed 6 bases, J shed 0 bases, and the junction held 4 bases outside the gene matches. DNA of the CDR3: TGTGCCAGCAGGGCCGGGACAGGGGGCTCCTATAATTCACCCCTCCACTTT. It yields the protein CASRAGTGGSYNSPLHF.

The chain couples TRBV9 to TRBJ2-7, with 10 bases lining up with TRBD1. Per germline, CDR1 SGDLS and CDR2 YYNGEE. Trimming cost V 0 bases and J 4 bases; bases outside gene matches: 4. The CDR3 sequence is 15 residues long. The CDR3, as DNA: TGTGCCAGCAGCGTAGGGGGACAGGGGTTTTACGAGCAGTACTTC. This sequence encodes CASSVGGQGFYEQYF.

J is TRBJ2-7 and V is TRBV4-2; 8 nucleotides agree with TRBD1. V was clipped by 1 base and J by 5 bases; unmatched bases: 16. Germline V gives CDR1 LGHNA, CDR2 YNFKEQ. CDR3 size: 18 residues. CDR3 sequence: CASSQVGEIGQGHNEQYF. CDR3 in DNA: TGTGCCAGCAGCCAAGTCGGCGAAATAGGACAGGGCCATAACGAGCAGTACTTC.

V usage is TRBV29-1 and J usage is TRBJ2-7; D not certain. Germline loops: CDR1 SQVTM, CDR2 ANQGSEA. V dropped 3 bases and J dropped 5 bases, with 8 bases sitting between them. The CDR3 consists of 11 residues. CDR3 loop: CSVDLWDEQYF. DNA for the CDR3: TGCAGCGTTGACCTCTGGGACGAGCAGTACTTC.